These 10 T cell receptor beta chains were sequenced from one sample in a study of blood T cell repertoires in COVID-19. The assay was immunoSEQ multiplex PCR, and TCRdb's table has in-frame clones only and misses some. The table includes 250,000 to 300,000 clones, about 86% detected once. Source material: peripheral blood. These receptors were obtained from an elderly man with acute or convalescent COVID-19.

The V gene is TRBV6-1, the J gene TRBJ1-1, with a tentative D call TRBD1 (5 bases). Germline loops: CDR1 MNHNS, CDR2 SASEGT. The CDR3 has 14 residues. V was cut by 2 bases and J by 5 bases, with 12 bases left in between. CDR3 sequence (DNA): TGTGCCAGCAGTGAAAACCAGGGTCGAACTGAAGCTTTCTTT. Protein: CASSENQGRTEAFF.

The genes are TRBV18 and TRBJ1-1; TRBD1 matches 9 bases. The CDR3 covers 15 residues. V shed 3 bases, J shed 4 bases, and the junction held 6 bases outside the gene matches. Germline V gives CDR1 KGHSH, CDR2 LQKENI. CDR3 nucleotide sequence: TGTGCCAGCTCACCCACAGAGGACAGGGGCACTGAAGCTTTCTTT. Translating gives CASSPTEDRGTEAFF. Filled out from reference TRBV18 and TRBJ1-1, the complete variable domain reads NAGVMQNPRHLVRRRGQEARLRCSPMKGHSHVYWYRQLPEEGLKFMVYLQKENIIDESGMPKERFSAEFPKEGPSILRIQQVVRGDSAAYFCASSPTEDRGTEAFFGQGTRLTVV.

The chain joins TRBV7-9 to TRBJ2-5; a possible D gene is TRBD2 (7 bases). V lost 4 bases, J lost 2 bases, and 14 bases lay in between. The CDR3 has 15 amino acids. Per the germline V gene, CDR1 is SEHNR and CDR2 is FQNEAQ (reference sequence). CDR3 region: CASSSQGGIQETQYF. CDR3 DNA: TGTGCCAGCAGCTCACAGGGAGGGATACAAGAGACCCAGTACTTC.

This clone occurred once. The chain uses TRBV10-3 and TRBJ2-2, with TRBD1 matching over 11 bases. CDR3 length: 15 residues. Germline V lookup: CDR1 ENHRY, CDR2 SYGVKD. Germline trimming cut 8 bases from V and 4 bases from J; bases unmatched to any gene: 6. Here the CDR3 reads CAIQTGTGGTGELFF. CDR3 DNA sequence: TGTGCCATCCAGACCGGGACAGGGGGCACCGGGGAGCTGTTTTTT.

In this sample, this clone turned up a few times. The CDR3 protein is CASMKDRGTGELFF. CDR3 bases: TGTGCCAGCATGAAGGACAGGGGCACCGGGGAGCTGTTTTTT. The genes are TRBV2 and TRBJ2-2; 9 bases line up with TRBD1. V lost 7 bases, J lost 4 bases, and 4 bases stayed unmatched. The CDR3 is 14 residues long. Germline V lookup: CDR1 SNHLY, CDR2 FYNNEI.

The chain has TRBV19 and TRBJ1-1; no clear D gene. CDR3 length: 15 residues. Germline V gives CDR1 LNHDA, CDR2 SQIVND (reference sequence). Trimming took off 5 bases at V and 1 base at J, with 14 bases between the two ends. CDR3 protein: CASSAPYEPNTEAFF. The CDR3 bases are TGTGCCAGTAGTGCGCCGTACGAACCGAACACTGAAGCTTTCTTT. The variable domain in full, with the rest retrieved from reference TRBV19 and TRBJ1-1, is DGGITQSPKYLFRKEGQNVTLSCEQNLNHDAMYWYRQDPGQGLRLIYYSQIVNDFQKGDIAEGYSVSREKKESFPLTVTSAQKNPTAFYLCASSAPYEPNTEAFFGQGTRLTVV.

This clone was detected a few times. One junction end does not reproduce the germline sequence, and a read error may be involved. CDR3 sequence: CASSFAGLKTEAFF. DNA for the CDR3: TGCGCCAGCAGCTTTGCAGGGCTGAAAACTGAAGCTTTCTTT. This chain uses TRBV5-1 with TRBJ1-1; the D gene is possibly TRBD1 (5 bases). The CDR3 has 14 residues. CDR1 SGHRS and CDR2 YFSETQ come from the germline V gene.

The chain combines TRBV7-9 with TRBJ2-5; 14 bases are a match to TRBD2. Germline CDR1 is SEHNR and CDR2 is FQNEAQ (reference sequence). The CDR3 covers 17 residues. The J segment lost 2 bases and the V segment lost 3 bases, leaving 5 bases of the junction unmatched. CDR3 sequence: CASSFGRTSGGQETQYF. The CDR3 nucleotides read TGTGCCAGCAGCTTTGGAAGGACTAGCGGGGGGCAAGAGACCCAGTACTTC.

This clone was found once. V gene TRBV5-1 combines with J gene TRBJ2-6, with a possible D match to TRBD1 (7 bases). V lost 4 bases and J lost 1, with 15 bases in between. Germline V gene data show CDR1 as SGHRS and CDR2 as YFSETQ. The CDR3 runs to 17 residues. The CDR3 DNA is TGCGCCAGCAGCCTGCAGCCAGGGGGGTCTGGGGCCAACGTCCTGACTTTC. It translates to CASSLQPGGSGANVLTF. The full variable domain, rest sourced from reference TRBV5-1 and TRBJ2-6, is KAGVTQTPRYLIKTRGQQVTLSCSPISGHRSVSWYQQTPGQGLQFLFEYFSETQRNKGNFPGRFSGRQFSNSRSEMNVSTLELGDSALYLCASSLQPGGSGANVLTFGAGSRLTVL.

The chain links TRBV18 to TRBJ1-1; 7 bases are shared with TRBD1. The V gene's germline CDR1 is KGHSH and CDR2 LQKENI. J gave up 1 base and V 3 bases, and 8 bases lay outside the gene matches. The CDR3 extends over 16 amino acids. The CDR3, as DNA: TGTGCCAGCTCACCTAGACAGGGAATGGGGAACACTGAAGCTTTCTTT. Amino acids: CASSPRQGMGNTEAFF. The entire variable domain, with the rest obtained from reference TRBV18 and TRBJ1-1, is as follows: NAGVMQNPRHLVRRRGQEARLRCSPMKGHSHVYWYRQLPEEGLKFMVYLQKENIIDESGMPKERFSAEFPKEGPSILRIQQVVRGDSAAYFCASSPRQGMGNTEAFFGQGTRLTVV.